The present T cell receptor (beta chain) was sequenced within a study of shared clonotypes between healthy human individuals. Study findings and constraints: Donor clonotype sharing was expected to depend on sequencing depth.

Naive CD8 cells lacked CD45RO and underwent positive selection for CCR7, leaving out terminally differentiated effector memory CD45RA+ cells. The study enrolled healthy HIV-negative adults without recent acute infections or vaccinations as donors. Comments on this clone: The antigen remains undetermined.

Clones were sequenced by immunoSEQ multiplex PCR, and TCRdb holds only the in-frame ones, with some missing. The sample includes some 2.1 million clones, around 93% of them seen just once. This CDR3 region has 15 residues. Per germline, CDR1 SNHLY and CDR2 FYNNEI. The junction had 8 bases not matched to a gene; V was cut back by 6 bases and J by 4 bases. This receptor was identified in a man in his late teens or twenties in good health. Some clones in this sample may be carry-over from other donors' samples. The chain carries TRBV2 and TRBJ2-1; 8 positions agree with TRBD2. The sequenced material came from naive CD8+ T cells from PBMCs. The CDR3 DNA reads as TGTGCCAGCAGGGTTACTAGCGGACCTTACAATGAGCAGTTCTTC. This encodes CASRVTSGPYNEQFF.